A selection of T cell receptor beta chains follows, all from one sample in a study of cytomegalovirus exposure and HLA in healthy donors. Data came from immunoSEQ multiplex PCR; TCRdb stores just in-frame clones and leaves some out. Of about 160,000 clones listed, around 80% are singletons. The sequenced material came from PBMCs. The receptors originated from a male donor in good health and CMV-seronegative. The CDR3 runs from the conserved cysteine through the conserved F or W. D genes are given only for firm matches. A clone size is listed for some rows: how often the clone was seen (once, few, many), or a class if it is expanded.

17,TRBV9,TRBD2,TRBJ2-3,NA,TGTGCCAGCAGCGTAGAACCAGCGGGGGGTGGCACAGATACGCAGTATTTT,CASSVEPAGGGTDTQYF
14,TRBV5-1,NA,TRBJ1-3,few,TGCGCCAGCAGCTTGGCGGGTTATGGAAACACCATATATTTT,CASSLAGYGNTIYF
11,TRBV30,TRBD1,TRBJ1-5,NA,TGTGCCTGGGGGACAGATCAGCCCCAGCATTTT,CAWGTDQPQHF
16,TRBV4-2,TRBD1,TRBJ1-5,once,TGTGCCAGCAGCCAAGCAGGGGGCTCTAGCAATCAGCCCCAGCATTTT,CASSQAGGSSNQPQHF
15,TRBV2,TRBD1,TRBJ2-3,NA,TGTGCCAGCAGTCTTCAGGGGGTTAGCACAGATACGCAGTATTTT,CASSLQGVSTDTQYF
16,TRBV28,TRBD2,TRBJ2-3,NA,TGTGCCAGCAGTTCCCCCCGAGCGGGAGTTACAGATACGCAGTATTTT,CASSSPRAGVTDTQYF
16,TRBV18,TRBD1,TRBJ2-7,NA,TGTGCCAGCTCACCAAACAGAATGGGACAGGGGTACGAGCAGTACTTC,CASSPNRMGQGYEQYF
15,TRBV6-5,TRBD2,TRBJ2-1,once,TGTGCCAGCAGTAGAGGGACTAGCCGGGACAATGAGCAGTTCTTC,CASSRGTSRDNEQFF
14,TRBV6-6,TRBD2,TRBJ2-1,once,TGTGCCAGCAGGATAAGCGGGGGGGACAATGAGCAGTTCTTC,CASRISGGDNEQFF
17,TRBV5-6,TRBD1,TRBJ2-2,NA,TGTGCCAGCAGCAGGGGACAGGGGGTTGATAACACCGGGGAGCTGTTTTTT,CASSRGQGVDNTGELFF
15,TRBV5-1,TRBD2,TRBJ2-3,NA,TGCGCCAGCAGCTTCGGACTAGCGGGCACAGATACGCAGTATTTT,CASSFGLAGTDTQYF
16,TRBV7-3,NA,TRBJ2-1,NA,TGTGCCAGCAGCTCAACAGGGGGGGCCGTCTACAATGAGCAGTTCTTC,CASSSTGGAVYNEQFF
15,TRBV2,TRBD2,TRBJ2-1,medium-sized,TGTGCCAGCAGTGGCCTAGCGGGAGGGCCGGGGGAGCAGTTCTTC,CASSGLAGGPGEQFF
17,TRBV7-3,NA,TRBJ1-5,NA,TGTGCCAGCAGCTTACAGGGGCCAACACATTCTAATCAGCCCCAGCATTTT,CASSLQGPTHSNQPQHF
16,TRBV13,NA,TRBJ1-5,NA,TGTGCCAGCAGCCAAGGTGGGGGGGGTAGCAATCAGCCCCAGCATTTT,CASSQGGGGSNQPQHF
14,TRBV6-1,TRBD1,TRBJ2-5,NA,TGTGCCAGCAGTTCGTCGACAGGGGGGGAGACCCAGTACTTC,CASSSSTGGETQYF
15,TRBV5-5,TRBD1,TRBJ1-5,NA,TGTGCCAGCAGCGCCCGGGACAGCGGATTTCAGCCCCAGCATTTT,CASSARDSGFQPQHF
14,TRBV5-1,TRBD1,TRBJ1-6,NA,TGCGCCAGCACCACAGGGGGCGCCTATTCACCCCTCCACTTT,CASTTGGAYSPLHF
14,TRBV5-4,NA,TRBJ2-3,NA,TGTGCCAGCACCTTATCGGGTGGCACAGATACGCAGTATTTT,CASTLSGGTDTQYF
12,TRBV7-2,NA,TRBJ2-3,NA,TGTGCCAGCAGTTCGAGCACAGATACGCAGTATTTT,CASSSSTDTQYF
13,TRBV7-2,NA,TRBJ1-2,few,TGTGCCAGCAGCATGACTGCTAACTATGGCTACACCTTC,CASSMTANYGYTF
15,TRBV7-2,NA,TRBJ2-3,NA,TGTGCCAGCAGCCCCTGGGACTTCCGCACAGATACGCAGTATTTT,CASSPWDFRTDTQYF
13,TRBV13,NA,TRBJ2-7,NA,TGTGCCAGCAGCTTAGGTACAGTTTACGAGCAGTACTTC,CASSLGTVYEQYF
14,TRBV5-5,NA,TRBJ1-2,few,TGTGCCAGCAGCCCTACACCCGACAGCTATGGCTACACCTTC,CASSPTPDSYGYTF
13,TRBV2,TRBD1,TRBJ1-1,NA,TGTGCCAGCAGTGCAGAGGGACAGCTTGAAGCTTTCTTT,CASSAEGQLEAFF
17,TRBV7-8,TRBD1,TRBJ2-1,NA,TGTGCCAGCAGCCTTCCTTCCGACAGGGCGGCCTACAATGAGCAGTTCTTC,CASSLPSDRAAYNEQFF
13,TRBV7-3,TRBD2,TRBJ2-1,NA,TGTGCCAGCAGCTTAACGGGACTAGATGAGCAGTTCTTC,CASSLTGLDEQFF
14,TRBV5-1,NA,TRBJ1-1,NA,TGCGCCAGCAGCTTGGACAGGGTGGTGACTGAAGCTTTCTTT,CASSLDRVVTEAFF
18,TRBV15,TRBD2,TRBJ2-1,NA,TGTGCCACCAGCAGAGACCTCATGGGAGGGAACACCTACAATGAGCAGTTCTTC,CATSRDLMGGNTYNEQFF